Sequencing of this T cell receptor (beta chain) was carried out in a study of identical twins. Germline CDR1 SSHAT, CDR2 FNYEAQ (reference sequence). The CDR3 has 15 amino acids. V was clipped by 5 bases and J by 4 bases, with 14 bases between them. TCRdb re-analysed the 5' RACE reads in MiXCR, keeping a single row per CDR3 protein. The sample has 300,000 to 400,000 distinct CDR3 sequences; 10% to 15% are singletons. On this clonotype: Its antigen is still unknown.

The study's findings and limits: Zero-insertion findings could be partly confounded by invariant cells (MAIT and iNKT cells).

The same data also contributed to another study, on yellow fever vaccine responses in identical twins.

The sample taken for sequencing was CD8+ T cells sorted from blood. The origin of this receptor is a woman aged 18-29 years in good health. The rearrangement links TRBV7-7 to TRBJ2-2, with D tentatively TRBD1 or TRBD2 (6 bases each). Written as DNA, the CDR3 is TGTGCCAGCAGCCCCCTGGGGGGCCGCACCGGGGAGCTGTTTTTT. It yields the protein CASSPLGGRTGELFF. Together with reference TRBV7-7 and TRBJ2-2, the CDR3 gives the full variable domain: GAGVSQSPRYKVTKRGQDVTLRCDPISSHATLYWYQQALGQGPEFLTYFNYEAQPDKSGLPSDRFSAERPEGSISTLTIQRTEQRDSAMYRCASSPLGGRTGELFFGEGSRLTVL.